One and the same sample provided the 5 T cell receptor beta chains below, sequenced in a study of control samples from healthy donors and cancer patients. Profiling relied on immunoSEQ multiplex PCR, and the TCRdb table lists in-frame clones only, not all of them. Here the sample spans roughly 18,000 clones, 85% to 90% being singletons. The sample taken for sequencing was PBMCs. These TCRs come from a woman in her sixties or seventies with colorectal cancer.

The chain links TRBV4-2 to TRBJ2-3; TRBD2 might be the D (7 bases). The germline V and J ends were trimmed by 3 bases and 2 bases, with 9 bases remaining between them. CDR1 is LGHNA and CDR2 is YNFKEQ in the germline V gene. CDR3 length: 14 amino acids. In DNA form, the CDR3 reads TGTGCCAGCAGCCAGGGGGGGCTCACAGATACGCAGTATTTT. This gives the protein CASSQGGLTDTQYF.

This sequence joins TRBV7-2 and TRBJ1-1; tentative D call: TRBD1 (5 bases). The V end was cut by 1 base, the J end by 6 bases, with 9 bases between. CDR1 is SGHTA and CDR2 is FQGNSA in the germline V gene. This CDR3 is built from 13 residues. The CDR3 coding sequence is TGTGCCAGCAGCTTAGTGGGGGTACCTGAAGCTTTCTTT. Residues: CASSLVGVPEAFF. The full variable domain, its missing parts supplied by reference TRBV7-2 and TRBJ1-1, is GAGVSQSPSNKVTEKGKDVELRCDPISGHTALYWYRQSLGQGLEFLIYFQGNSAPDKSGLPSDRFSAERTGGSVSTLTIQRTQQEDSAVYLCASSLVGVPEAFFGQGTRLTVV.

Only a few counts were recorded for this clone. V and J are TRBV21-1 and TRBJ2-1; the listed D gene, TRBD1, was not tested against the DNA. TRBV21-1 is classified as a pseudogene. This CDR3 spans 18 amino acids. CDR3 sequence: CASSIGFNRGRTYNEQFF. Written as DNA, the CDR3 is TGTGCCAGCAGCATAGGTTTCAACAGGGGGCGAACCTACAATGAGCAGTTCTTC.

The count of this clone is one. The chain uses TRBV6-2 or TRBV6-3 and TRBJ2-5; the D call may be TRBD1 or TRBD2 (5 bases each). The CDR3 runs 13 residues. The germline CDR1 and CDR2 sequences are MNHEY and SVGEGT. V lost 5 bases and J lost 6, with 13 bases in between. The CDR3: CASSRDGKKTQYF. The CDR3 bases are TGTGCCAGCAGTCGGGACGGAAAGAAGACCCAGTACTTC.

This clone has only one observation. The rearrangement links TRBV5-1 to TRBJ2-5; 15 bases agree with TRBD2. This CDR3 contains 16 residues. Germline CDR1 is SGHRS and CDR2 is YFSETQ. The J segment lost 3 bases and the V segment lost 2 bases, leaving 2 bases of the junction unmatched. The CDR3 DNA sequence: TGCGCCAGCAGCTTCGGGACTAGCGGGGGGAAAGAGACCCAGTACTTC. Amino acid sequence: CASSFGTSGGKETQYF.